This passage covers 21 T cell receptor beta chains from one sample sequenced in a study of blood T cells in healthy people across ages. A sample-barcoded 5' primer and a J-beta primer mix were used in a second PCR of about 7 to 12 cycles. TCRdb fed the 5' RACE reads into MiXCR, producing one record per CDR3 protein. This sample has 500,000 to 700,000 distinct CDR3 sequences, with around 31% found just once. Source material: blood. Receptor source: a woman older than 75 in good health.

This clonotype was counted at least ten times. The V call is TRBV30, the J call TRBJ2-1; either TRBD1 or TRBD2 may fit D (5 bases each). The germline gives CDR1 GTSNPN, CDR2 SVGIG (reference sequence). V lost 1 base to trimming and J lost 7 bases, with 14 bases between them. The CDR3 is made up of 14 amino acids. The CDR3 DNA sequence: TGTGCCTGGAGTGGAGGGGATCTAAGAAATGAGCAGTTCTTC. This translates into CAWSGGDLRNEQFF.

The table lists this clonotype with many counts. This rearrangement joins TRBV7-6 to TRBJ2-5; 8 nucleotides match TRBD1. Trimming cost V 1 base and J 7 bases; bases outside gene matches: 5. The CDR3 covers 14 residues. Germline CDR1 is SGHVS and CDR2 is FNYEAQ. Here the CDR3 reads CASSLVGTGGTQYF. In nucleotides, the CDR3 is TGTGCCAGCAGCTTAGTGGGCACAGGGGGGACCCAGTACTTC.

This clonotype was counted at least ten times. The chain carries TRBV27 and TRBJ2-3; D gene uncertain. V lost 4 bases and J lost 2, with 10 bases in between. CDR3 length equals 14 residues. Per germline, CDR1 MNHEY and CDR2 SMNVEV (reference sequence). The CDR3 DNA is TGTGCCAGCAGTTCTGGCGGAACCACAGATACGCAGTATTTT. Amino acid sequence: CASSSGGTTDTQYF.

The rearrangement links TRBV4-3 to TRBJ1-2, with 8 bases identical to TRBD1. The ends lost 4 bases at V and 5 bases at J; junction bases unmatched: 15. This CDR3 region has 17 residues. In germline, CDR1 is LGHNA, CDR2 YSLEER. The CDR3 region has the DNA TGCGCCAGCAGCCTACTCGGCCCGGGACAGGATATATATGGCTACACCTTC. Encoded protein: CASSLLGPGQDIYGYTF.

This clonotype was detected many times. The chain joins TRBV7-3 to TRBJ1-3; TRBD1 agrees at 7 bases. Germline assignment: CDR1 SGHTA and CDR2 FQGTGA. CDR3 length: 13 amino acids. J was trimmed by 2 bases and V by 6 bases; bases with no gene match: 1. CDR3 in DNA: TGTGCCAGCAGTGACAGGGCTGGAAACACCATATATTTT. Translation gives CASSDRAGNTIYF.

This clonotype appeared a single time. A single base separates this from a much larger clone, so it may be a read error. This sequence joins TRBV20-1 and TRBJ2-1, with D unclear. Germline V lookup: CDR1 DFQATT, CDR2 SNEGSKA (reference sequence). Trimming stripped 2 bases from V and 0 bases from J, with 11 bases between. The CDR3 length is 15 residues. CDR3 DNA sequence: TGCAGTGCTAGACAGGCCGTGGGCTCCTACAATGAGCAGTTCTTC. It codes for CSARQAVGSYNEQFF.

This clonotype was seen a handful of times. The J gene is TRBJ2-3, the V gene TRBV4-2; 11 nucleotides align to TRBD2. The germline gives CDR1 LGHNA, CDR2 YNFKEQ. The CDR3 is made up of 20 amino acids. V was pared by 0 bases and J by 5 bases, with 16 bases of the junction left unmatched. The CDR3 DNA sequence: TGTGCCAGCAGCCAAGAATTGGGGGGGATTAGCGGGGGGGCCAGAGATACGCAGTATTTT. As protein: CASSQELGGISGGARDTQYF.

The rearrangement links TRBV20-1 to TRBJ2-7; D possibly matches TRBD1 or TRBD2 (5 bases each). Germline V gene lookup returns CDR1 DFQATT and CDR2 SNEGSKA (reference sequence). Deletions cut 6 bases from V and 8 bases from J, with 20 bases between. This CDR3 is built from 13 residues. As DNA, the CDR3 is TGCAGTGCAGATCGGGACGAAGTACGCAAGCAGTACTTC. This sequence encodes CSADRDEVRKQYF.

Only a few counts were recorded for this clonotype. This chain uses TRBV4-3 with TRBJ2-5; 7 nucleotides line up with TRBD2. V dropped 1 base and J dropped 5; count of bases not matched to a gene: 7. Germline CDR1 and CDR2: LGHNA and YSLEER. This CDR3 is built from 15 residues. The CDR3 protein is CASSQAYGSGETQYF. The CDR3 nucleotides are TGCGCCAGCAGCCAAGCCTACGGTAGCGGGGAGACCCAGTACTTC.

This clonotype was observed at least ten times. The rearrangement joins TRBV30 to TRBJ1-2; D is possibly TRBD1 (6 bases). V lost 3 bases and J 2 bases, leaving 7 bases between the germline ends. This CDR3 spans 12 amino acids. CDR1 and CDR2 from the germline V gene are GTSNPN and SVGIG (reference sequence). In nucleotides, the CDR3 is TGTGCCTGGAGAGGGGGAAACTATGGCTACACCTTC. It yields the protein CAWRGGNYGYTF.

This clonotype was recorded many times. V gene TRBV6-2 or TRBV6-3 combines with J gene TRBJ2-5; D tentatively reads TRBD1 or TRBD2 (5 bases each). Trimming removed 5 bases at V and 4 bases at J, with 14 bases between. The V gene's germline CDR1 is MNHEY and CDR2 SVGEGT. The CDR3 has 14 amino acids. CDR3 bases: TGTGCCAGCAGTCCCTGGGACCTCCCAGAGACCCAGTACTTC. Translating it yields CASSPWDLPETQYF.

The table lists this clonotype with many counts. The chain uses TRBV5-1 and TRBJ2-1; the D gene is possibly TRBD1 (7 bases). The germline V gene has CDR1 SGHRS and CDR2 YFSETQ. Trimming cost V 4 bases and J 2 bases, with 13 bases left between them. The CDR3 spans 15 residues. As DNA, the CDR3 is TGCGCCAGCAGCATTGGCAGGGGGGCCTACAATGAGCAGTTCTTC. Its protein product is CASSIGRGAYNEQFF.

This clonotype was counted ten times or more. The CDR3 region has the DNA TGTGCCAGCAGCTTGGGGCAGTCAAGCTCCTACAATGAGCAGTTCTTC. This gives the protein CASSLGQSSSYNEQFF. The V and J genes are TRBV5-6 and TRBJ2-1, with D unresolved. Per germline, CDR1 SGHDT and CDR2 YYEEEE. V was cut by 0 bases and J by 0 bases, with 10 bases left in between. This CDR3 contains 16 residues.

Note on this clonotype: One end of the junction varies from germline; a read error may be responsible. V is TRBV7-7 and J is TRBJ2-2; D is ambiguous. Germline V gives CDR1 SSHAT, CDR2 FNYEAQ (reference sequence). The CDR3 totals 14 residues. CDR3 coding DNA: TGTGCTAGCAGCTTGGGTGGGCGGACCGGGGAGCTGTTTTTT. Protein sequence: CASSLGGRTGELFF.

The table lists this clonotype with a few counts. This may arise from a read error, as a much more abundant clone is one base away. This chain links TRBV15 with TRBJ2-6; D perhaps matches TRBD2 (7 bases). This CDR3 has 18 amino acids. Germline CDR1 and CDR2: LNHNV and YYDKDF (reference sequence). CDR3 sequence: CATSSLGGAPSGANVRTF. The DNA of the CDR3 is TGTGCCACCAGCTCCCTGGGGGGGGCCCCCTCTGGGGCCAACGTCCGGACTTTC.

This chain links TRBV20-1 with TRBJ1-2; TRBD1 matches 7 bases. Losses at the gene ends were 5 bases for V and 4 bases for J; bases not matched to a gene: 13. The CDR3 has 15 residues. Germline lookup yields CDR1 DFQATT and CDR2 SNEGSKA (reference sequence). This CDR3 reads CSAQGGGVGSYGYTF. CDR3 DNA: TGCAGTGCTCAGGGGGGGGGGGTCGGAAGCTATGGCTACACCTTC.

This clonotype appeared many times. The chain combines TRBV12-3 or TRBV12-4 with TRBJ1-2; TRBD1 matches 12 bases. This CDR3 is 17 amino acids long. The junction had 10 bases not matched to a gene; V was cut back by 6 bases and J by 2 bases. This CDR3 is CASSTGTGGGLNYGYTF. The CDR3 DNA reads TGTGCCAGCAGCACCGGGACAGGGGGCGGACTAAACTATGGCTACACCTTC.

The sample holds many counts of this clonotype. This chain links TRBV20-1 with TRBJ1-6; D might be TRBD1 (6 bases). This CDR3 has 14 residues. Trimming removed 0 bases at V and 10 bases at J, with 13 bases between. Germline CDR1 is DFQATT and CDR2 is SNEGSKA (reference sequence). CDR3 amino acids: CSAREGLGGSPLHF. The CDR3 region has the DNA TGCAGTGCTAGAGAGGGTTTAGGGGGATCACCCCTCCACTTT.

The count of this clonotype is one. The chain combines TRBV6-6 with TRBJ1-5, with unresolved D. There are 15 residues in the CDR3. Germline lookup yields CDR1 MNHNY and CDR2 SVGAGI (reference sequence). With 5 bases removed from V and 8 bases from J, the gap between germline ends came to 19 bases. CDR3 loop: CASSRDISGPEPQHF. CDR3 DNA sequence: TGTGCCAGCAGTCGGGATATCAGTGGGCCGGAGCCCCAGCATTTT.

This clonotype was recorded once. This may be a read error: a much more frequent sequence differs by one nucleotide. CDR3 sequence: CARSPGYSYNEQYF. For the CDR3, the DNA is TGTGCCAGAAGCCCAGGATACTCCTACAATGAGCAGTACTTC. This rearrangement joins TRBV5-3 to TRBJ2-1; D is unclear. The end of the DNA aligns better with TRBJ2-7, so the J call may be wrong. TRBV5-3 is treated as an ORF (open reading frame) with a function not yet certain. The CDR3 length is 14 residues.

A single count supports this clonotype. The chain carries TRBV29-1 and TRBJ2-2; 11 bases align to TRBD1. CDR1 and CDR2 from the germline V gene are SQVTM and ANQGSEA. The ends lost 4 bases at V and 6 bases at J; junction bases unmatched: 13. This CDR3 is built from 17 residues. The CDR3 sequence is CSVAPRLGQGGSGELFF. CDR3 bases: TGCAGCGTTGCGCCACGGCTGGGACAGGGGGGTTCCGGGGAGCTGTTTTTT.